This T cell receptor (beta chain) originates from a study of blood T cells in healthy people across ages (dated by TCRdb to 2013 to 2016). In the study overall: In model experiments, roughly one uniquely barcoded TCR beta cDNA molecule per two T cells was captured by template switching. The donors were divided into four age groups: young (average around 16 years), middle-aged (about 39), aged (about 62) and long-lived (around 80). To track age-related changes in TCR beta repertoire diversity, the study relied on deep sequencing normalized with unique cDNA molecular identifiers. To avoid experimental bias, donors of different ages were spread randomly across the sequencing lanes. Two additional independent replicas of 1 million unique cDNA reads from the same blood draw were analyzed for two donors (one aged 18 to 29 and one aged 80 or older). Summary of the overall study and its limitations: As age increased, observed TCR beta diversity per million T cells dropped in a roughly linear way, and a significant reduction was already evident by age 40. Since profiling was done on bulk unsorted PBMCs, naive and antigen-experienced compartments could not be conclusively compared. The long-lived group showed more naive CD4+ T cells, fewer expanded clones and increased TCR diversity than the aged group, suggesting age selection. Because the CMV infection status of the donors was unknown, age-related changes in expanded clonotypes may potentially have been confounded. A strong correlation was found between observed TCR beta diversity and the percentage of naive T cells measured by flow cytometry. Estimates of total diversity based on one million sequenced T cells were considered lower bounds and underestimates.

V is shortened by 11 bases, J by 4 bases, and the region joining them spans 17 bases. According to the germline V gene, CDR1 reads ENHRY and CDR2 reads SYGVKD. From cysteine to phenylalanine, the CDR3 is 13 amino acids long. Here the CDR3 DNA is all that survives: 39 bases in frame from base 1. Systemically healthy Caucasian individuals from Russia, around 39 in total and aged roughly 6 to 100 years, were included as donors. Ten milliliters of peripheral blood were drawn from each donor into EDTA-treated Vacutainer tubes. Ficoll-Paque density-gradient centrifugation was used to isolate PBMCs, with at least 7 million per sample. Total RNA, at least 5 micrograms per sample, was extracted from PBMCs with Trizol reagent. For every donor, flow cytometry on a PBMC aliquot measured the percentage of naive CD45RAhigh/CD27high T cells. The method was 5' RACE. Instrument on record: Illumina HiSeq 2500. A second 7 to 11 cycle PCR used a sample-barcoded 5' primer and a J-beta primer mix. Each TCR beta cDNA molecule received a unique molecular identifier from a template-switch 5' adaptor carrying 12 random nucleotides. Each sample yielded at least 2.5 million CDR3-containing paired-end reads. All of the RNA was converted into first-strand cDNA using the Mint cDNA synthesis kit, with a TRBC-specific oligonucleotide serving as the primer. Following uracil-DNA glycosylase treatment, all cDNA underwent a first 18-cycle PCR with the universal primers M1SS and BC2_uni_R. Processing in the source paper ran as follows. Each sample was normalized by randomly selecting 1 million high-quality reads, each carrying a distinct molecular identifier. Instead of being binned into consensus sequences, reads with shared molecular identifiers were discarded. MiTCR, set to a Q25 quality threshold and the strictest error-elimination algorithm, was used for CDR3 identification, clonotype clustering and error correction. A nonparametric unseen species model using Euler transformation provided a lower-bound estimate of total TCR beta diversity. TCRdb handled the public reads itself, with Q25 trimming in fastp and clone calling in MiXCR, and kept productive beta chains. For every CDR3 protein sequence, its rows merge into one entry that carries the most common genes and DNA. What appears here as the V and J calls and clone size reflects TCRdb's work, not the paper's. The sample includes approximately 1.5 million distinct CDR3 sequences, with roughly 43% observed a single time. Around 4% of the sample rests with the top ten.

In regard to this clonotype: Its antigen specificity is not known. There are no base qualities to consult, and no much larger clone falls within one base.

This clonotype was sampled from a woman aged 18 to 35 in good health. The sequenced material came from blood. The chain couples TRBV10-3 to TRBJ1-2, and possibly TRBD1, on 5 matching bases. Here is the DNA: TGTGCCCATGTAGAGGGGCAAGGCTATGGCTACACCTTC. It specifies CAHVEGQGYGYTF.